The following is a TCR beta chain sequence with its context. This record belongs to a study of cytomegalovirus exposure and HLA in healthy donors. The V gene's germline CDR1 is MNHNY and CDR2 SVGAGI (reference sequence). J lost 1 base, V lost 6 bases, and 9 bases had no gene match. The CDR3 extends over 16 amino acids. With 60 Vbeta and 13 Jbeta primers, the PCR was carried out. Assay used: immunoSEQ multiplex PCR; TCRdb lists only in-frame clones, some missing. The sample holds approximately 140,000 clones, 77% seen once. This chain uses TRBV6-6 with TRBJ2-4, with 7 bases lining up with TRBD1. This TCR derives from a female donor in good health and CMV-seronegative. Material: PBMCs. The CDR3 coding sequence is TGTGCCAGCAGACCCTTCGGGGACAGCGCCAAAAACATTCAGTACTTC. As protein: CASRPFGDSAKNIQYF.